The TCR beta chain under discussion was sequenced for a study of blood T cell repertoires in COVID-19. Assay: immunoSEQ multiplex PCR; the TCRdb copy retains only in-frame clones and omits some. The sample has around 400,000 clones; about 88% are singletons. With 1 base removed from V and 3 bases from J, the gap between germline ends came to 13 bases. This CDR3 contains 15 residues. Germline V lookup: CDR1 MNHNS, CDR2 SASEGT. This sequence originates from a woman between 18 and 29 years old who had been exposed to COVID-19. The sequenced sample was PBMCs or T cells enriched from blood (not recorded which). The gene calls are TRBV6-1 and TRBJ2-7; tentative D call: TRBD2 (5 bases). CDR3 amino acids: CASSEDPRRGYEQYF. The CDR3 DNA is TGTGCCAGCAGTGAAGATCCCCGTCGGGGCTACGAGCAGTACTTC.